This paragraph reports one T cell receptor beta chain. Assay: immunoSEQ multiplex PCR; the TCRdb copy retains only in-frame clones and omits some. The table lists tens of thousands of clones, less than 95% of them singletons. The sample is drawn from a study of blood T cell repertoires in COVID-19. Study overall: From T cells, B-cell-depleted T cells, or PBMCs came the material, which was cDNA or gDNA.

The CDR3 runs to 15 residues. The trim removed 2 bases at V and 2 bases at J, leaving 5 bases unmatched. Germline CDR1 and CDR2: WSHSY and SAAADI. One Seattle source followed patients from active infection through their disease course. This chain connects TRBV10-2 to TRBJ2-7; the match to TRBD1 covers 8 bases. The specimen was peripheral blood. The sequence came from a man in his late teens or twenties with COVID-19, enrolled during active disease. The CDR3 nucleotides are TGCGCCAGCAGTGAGACCGGGACAGGAGCCTACGAGCAGTACTTC. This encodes CASSETGTGAYEQYF.